These T cell receptor beta chains were read from a single sample in a study of blood T cell repertoires in COVID-19. The repertoire was sequenced with immunoSEQ multiplex PCR; TCRdb's copy has only in-frame clones and lacks some. The sample includes 110,000 or so clones, roughly 88% of them seen just once. Sequences were obtained from peripheral blood. The receptors were gathered from a woman older than 75 with active or convalescent COVID-19. CDR3s include the opening cysteine and the closing phenylalanine or tryptophan. The D gene is left open where the match is weak. Size is omitted from some rows. Given values are once, few, many or a class for expanded clones.

clone size: few
D gene: TRBD1
J gene: TRBJ1-1
V gene: TRBV28
CDR3 protein: CASRSTGGTEAFF
CDR3 DNA: TGTGCCAGCAGGTCTACAGGGGGCACTGAAGCTTTCTTT

clone size: NA
D gene: TRBD2
J gene: TRBJ2-1
V gene: TRBV15
CDR3 protein: CATQRGTGSYNEQFF
CDR3 DNA: TGTGCCACCCAGCGGGGGACGGGCTCCTACAATGAGCAGTTCTTC

clone size: few
D gene: TRBD1
J gene: TRBJ2-7
V gene: TRBV11-3
CDR3 protein: CASSPGTVPYEQYF
CDR3 DNA: TGTGCCAGCAGTCCCGGGACAGTACCCTACGAGCAGTACTTC

clone size: once
D gene: TRBD2
J gene: TRBJ2-7
V gene: TRBV7-3
CDR3 protein: CASSPGTSGNPYEQYF
CDR3 DNA: TGTGCCAGCAGCCCTGGGACTAGCGGGAACCCCTACGAGCAGTACTTC

clone size: NA
D gene: TRBD1
J gene: TRBJ2-2
V gene: TRBV2
CDR3 protein: CASSWTGRIGELFF
CDR3 DNA: TGTGCCAGCAGCTGGACAGGGAGGATCGGGGAGCTGTTTTTT

clone size: few
D gene: TRBD1
J gene: TRBJ2-2
V gene: TRBV7-8
CDR3 protein: CASSSLGTGRTGELFF
CDR3 DNA: TGTGCCAGCAGCTCCCTTGGGACAGGGCGGACCGGGGAGCTGTTTTTT

clone size: NA
D gene: NA
J gene: TRBJ2-3
V gene: TRBV6-5
CDR3 protein: CAGSRGETDTQYF
CDR3 DNA: TGTGCCGGAAGCAGGGGAGAAACAGATACGCAGTATTTT

clone size: NA
D gene: NA
J gene: TRBJ2-7
V gene: TRBV18
CDR3 protein: CASSPMSSGTYEQYF
CDR3 DNA: TGTGCCAGCTCACCAATGAGTAGCGGAACCTACGAGCAGTACTTC

clone size: NA
D gene: TRBD2
J gene: TRBJ2-7
V gene: TRBV6-5
CDR3 protein: CASLGLAGGSYEQYF
CDR3 DNA: TGTGCCAGCTTGGGACTAGCGGGAGGGTCCTACGAGCAGTACTTC

clone size: NA
D gene: TRBD2
J gene: TRBJ2-7
V gene: TRBV5-1
CDR3 protein: CASSLAGTSGAYEQYF
CDR3 DNA: TGCGCCAGCAGCTTGGCCGGGACTAGCGGAGCCTACGAGCAGTACTTC

clone size: once
D gene: NA
J gene: TRBJ2-7
V gene: TRBV2
CDR3 protein: CASSEGALSYEQYF
CDR3 DNA: TGTGCCAGCAGTGAAGGAGCACTCTCCTACGAGCAGTACTTC

clone size: NA
D gene: TRBD1
J gene: TRBJ2-2
V gene: TRBV7-3
CDR3 protein: CASSFQGATGELFF
CDR3 DNA: TGTGCCAGCAGCTTTCAGGGGGCGACCGGGGAGCTGTTTTTT

clone size: NA
D gene: NA
J gene: TRBJ1-5
V gene: TRBV3-1/TRBV3-2
CDR3 protein: CASSQGSMDNQPQHF
CDR3 DNA: TGTGCCAGCAGCCAGGGCAGCATGGACAATCAGCCCCAGCATTTT